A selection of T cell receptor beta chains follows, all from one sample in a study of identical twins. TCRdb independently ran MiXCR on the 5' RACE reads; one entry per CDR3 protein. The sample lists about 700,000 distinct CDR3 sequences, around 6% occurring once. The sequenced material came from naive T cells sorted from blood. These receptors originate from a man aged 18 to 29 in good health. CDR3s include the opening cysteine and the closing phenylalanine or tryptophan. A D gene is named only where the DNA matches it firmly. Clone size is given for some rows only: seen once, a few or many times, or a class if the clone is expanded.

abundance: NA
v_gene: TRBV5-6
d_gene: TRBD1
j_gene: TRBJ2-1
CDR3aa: CASSLWGTGGPPDNEQFF
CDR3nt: TGTGCCAGCAGCTTGTGGGGCACAGGGGGCCCACCGGACAATGAGCAGTTCTTC

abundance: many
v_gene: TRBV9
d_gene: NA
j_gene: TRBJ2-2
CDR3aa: CASRGGATRELFF
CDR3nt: TGTGCCAGCAGGGGGGGAGCTACCAGGGAGCTGTTTTTT

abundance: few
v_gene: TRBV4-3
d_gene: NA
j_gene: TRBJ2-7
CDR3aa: CASSQDRAGPPSYEQYF
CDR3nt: TGCGCCAGCAGCCAAGATCGGGCGGGGCCACCTTCCTACGAGCAGTACTTC

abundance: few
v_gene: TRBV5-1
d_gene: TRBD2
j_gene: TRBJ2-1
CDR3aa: CASSLSAGGLHEQFF
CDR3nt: TGCGCCAGCAGCTTGTCCGCGGGAGGGCTCCATGAGCAGTTCTTC

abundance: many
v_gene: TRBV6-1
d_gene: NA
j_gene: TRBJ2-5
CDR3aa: CASSAVTLQETQYF
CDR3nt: TGTGCCAGCAGTGCCGTAACTCTGCAAGAGACCCAGTACTTC

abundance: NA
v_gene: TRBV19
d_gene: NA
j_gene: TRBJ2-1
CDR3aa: CASSTTGNLYNEQFF
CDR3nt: TGTGCCAGTAGTACGACGGGAAATCTCTACAATGAGCAGTTCTTC

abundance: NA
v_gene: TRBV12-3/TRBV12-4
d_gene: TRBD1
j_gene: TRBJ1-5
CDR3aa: CASSRTGKQPQHF
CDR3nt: TGTGCCAGCAGCCGGACAGGGAAACAGCCCCAGCATTTT

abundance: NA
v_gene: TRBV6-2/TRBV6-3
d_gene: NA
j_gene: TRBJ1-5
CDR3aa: CASSYSEEINQPQHF
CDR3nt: TGTGCCAGCAGTTACTCCGAGGAAATCAATCAGCCCCAGCATTTT

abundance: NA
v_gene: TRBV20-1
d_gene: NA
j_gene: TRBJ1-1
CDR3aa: CSAADSRNTEAFF
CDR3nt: TGCAGTGCTGCGGATTCAAGGAACACTGAAGCTTTCTTT

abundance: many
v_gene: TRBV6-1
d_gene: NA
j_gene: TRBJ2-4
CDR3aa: CASSLEPIQAKNIQYF
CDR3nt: TGTGCCAGCAGTCTTGAGCCAATTCAGGCCAAAAACATTCAGTACTTC

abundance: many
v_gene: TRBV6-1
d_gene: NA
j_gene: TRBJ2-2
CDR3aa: CASSARTLPGELFF
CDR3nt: TGTGCCAGCAGTGCGAGGACACTCCCTGGGGAGCTGTTTTTT

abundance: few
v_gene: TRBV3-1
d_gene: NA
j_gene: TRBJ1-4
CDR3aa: CASNFGPSKGEKLFF
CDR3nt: TGTGCCAGCAATTTCGGACCCTCCAAAGGGGAAAAACTGTTTTTT

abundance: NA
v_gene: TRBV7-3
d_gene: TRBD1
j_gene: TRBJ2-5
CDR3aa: CASSGQGTQETQYF
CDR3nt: TGTGCCAGCAGCGGACAGGGTACCCAAGAGACCCAGTACTTC

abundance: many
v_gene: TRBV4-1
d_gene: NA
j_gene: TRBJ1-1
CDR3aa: CASSQSGWNTEAFF
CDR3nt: TGCGCCAGCAGCCAATCGGGCTGGAACACTGAAGCTTTCTTT

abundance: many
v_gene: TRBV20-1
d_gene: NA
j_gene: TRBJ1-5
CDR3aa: CSASTGGPNQPQHF
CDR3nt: TGCAGTGCTAGTACCGGGGGTCCCAATCAGCCCCAGCATTTT

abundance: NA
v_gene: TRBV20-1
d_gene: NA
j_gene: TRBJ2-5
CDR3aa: CSARPGPSRQETQYF
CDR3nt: TGCAGTGCTAGACCTGGACCATCAAGGCAGGAGACCCAGTACTTC

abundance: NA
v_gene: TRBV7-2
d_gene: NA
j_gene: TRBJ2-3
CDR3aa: CASSLAWRDTQYF
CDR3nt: TGTGCCAGCAGCTTAGCGTGGAGGGATACGCAGTATTTT

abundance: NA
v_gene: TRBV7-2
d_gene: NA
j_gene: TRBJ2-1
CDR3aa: CASSWTVNNEQFF
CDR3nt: TGTGCCAGCAGCTGGACAGTAAACAATGAGCAGTTCTTC

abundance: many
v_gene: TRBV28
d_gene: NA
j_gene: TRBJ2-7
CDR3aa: CASKQVYEQYF
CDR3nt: TGTGCCAGCAAGCAGGTCTACGAGCAGTACTTC

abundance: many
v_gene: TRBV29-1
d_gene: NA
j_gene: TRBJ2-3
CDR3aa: CSVHLRGGTDTQYF
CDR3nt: TGCAGCGTACACCTGCGCGGGGGCACAGATACGCAGTATTTT

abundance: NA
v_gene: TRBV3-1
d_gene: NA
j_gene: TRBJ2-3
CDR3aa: CASSQFPPDTQYF
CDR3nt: TGTGCCAGCAGCCAATTTCCCCCAGATACGCAGTATTTT

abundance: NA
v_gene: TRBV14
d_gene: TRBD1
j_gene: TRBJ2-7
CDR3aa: CASSQEDRYEQYF
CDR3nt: TGTGCCAGCAGCCAAGAGGACAGGTATGAGCAGTACTTC

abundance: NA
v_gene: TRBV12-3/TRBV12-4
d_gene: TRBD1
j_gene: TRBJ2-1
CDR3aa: CASSNLQGPQLGQFF
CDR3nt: TGTGCCAGCAGCAATCTACAGGGGCCCCAACTCGGGCAGTTCTTC

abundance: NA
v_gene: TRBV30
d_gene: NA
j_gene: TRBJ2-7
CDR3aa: CAWSGPDLSYEQYF
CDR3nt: TGTGCCTGGAGTGGTCCGGACTTGTCCTACGAGCAGTACTTC

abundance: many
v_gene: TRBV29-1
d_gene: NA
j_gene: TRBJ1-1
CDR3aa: CSVGQGVTEAFF
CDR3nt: TGCAGCGTTGGCCAGGGAGTCACTGAAGCTTTCTTT

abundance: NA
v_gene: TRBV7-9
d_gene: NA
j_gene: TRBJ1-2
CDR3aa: CASSLGLMNGYTF
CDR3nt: TGTGCCAGCAGCCTCGGACTTATGAATGGCTACACCTTC

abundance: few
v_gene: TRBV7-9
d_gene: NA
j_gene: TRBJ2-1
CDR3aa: CASSWPLQPEGYNEQFF
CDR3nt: TGTGCCAGCAGCTGGCCTCTCCAGCCGGAGGGATACAATGAGCAGTTCTTC

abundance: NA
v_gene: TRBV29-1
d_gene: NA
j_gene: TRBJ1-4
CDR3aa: CSVGPGPTNEKLFF
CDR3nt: TGCAGCGTTGGGCCGGGACCGACTAATGAAAAACTGTTTTTT

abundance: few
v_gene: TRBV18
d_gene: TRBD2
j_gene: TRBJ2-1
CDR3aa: CASSPPTSGNRYNEQFF
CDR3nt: TGTGCCAGCTCACCACCGACTAGCGGGAATAGGTACAATGAGCAGTTCTTC

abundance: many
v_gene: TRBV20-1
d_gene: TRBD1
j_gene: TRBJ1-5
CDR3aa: CSVPTGPSNQPQHF
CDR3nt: TGCAGTGTCCCGACAGGGCCTAGCAATCAGCCCCAGCATTTT

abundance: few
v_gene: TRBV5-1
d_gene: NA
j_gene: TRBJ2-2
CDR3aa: CASSRPNRTGELFF
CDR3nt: TGCGCCAGCAGCCGACCCAACAGGACCGGGGAGCTGTTTTTT

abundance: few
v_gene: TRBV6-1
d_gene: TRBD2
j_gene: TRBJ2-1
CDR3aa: CASRSITGLAANEQFF
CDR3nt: TGTGCCAGCAGGTCGATAACGGGACTAGCGGCCAATGAGCAGTTCTTC

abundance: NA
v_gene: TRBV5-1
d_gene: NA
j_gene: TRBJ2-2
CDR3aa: CASRSDSFTGELFF
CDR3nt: TGCGCCAGCAGATCGGACAGCTTCACCGGGGAGCTGTTTTTT

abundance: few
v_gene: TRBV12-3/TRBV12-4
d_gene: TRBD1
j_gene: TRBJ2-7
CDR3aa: CASSRQTGAARGEQYF
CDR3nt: TGTGCCAGCAGTCGCCAGACAGGGGCGGCCAGGGGTGAGCAGTACTTC

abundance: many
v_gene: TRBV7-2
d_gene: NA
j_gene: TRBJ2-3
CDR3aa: CASSRPLASFTDTQYF
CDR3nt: TGTGCCAGCAGCCGACCTCTAGCGTCCTTCACAGATACGCAGTATTTT

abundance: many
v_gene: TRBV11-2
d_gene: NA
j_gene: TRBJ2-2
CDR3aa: CASSLGGPRTGELFF
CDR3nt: TGTGCCAGCAGCTTAGGGGGACCGAGGACCGGGGAGCTGTTTTTT

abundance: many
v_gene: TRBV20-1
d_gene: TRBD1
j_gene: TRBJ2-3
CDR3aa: CSARTGQGSDTQYF
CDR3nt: TGCAGTGCTAGAACCGGACAGGGGTCAGATACGCAGTATTTT